Each of the 25 T cell receptor beta chains below was sequenced from the same sample in a study of CD8+ T cells in alopecia areata. The treatment denotes: oral pan-JAK inhibitor, 5-10 mg twice daily. cDNA prepared by RNA extraction and subsequent reverse transcription served as the template for sequencing. Profiled with immunoSEQ multiplex PCR; TCRdb holds only in-frame clones, not every one. The sample lists some 180,000 clones; about 47% were seen once. The starting material was CD8+ T cells sorted from blood, obtained at week 52, from a patient treated with tofacitinib. Source of these receptors: a human donor with alopecia areata.

This chain links TRBV25-1 with TRBJ2-3, with D perhaps TRBD2 (6 bases). V lost 0 bases to trimming and J lost 0 bases, with 13 bases between them. The CDR3 loop spans 17 amino acids. Germline CDR1 MGHDK, CDR2 SYGVNS. The CDR3 is CASSEYGGPKSTDTQYF. CDR3 DNA: TGTGCCAGCAGTGAATATGGAGGGCCGAAAAGCACAGATACGCAGTATTTT.

This clone appeared a few times. This chain links TRBV23-1 with TRBJ1-2; 7 positions match TRBD1. TRBV23-1 is identified as an open reading frame with a role that is uncertain. The CDR3 has 17 amino acids. The V and J ends lost 0 bases and 0 bases, in that order; junction bases with no gene match: 7. The DNA for the CDR3 is TGCGCCAGCAGTCAATCCGAGGACAGGACAACTAACTATGGCTACACCTTC. As protein: CASSQSEDRTTNYGYTF.

A few counts support this clone. The rearrangement joins TRBV4-3 to TRBJ2-2, with 10 bases identical to TRBD2. V shed 1 base, J shed 7 bases, and the junction held 3 bases outside the gene matches. Germline CDR1 is LGHNA and CDR2 is YSLEER. CDR3 size: 15 residues. The CDR3 sequence is CASSQVWTSGGELFF. The CDR3 DNA follows: TGCGCCAGCAGCCAAGTTTGGACTAGCGGCGGGGAGCTGTTTTTT.

The V and J genes are TRBV14 and TRBJ2-2; 10 bases match TRBD1. V dropped 0 bases and J dropped 7; count of bases not matched to a gene: 8. Looked up from germline, CDR1 is SGHDN and CDR2 is FVKESK. This CDR3 spans 17 amino acids. The CDR3 sequence is CASSQDGDRGILGELFF. CDR3 DNA sequence: TGTGCCAGCAGCCAAGACGGGGACAGGGGAATACTCGGGGAGCTGTTTTTT.

In nucleotides, the CDR3 is TGCGCCAGCAGTGGTTCACGGTTGGGGGAGCAGTACTTC. Amino acids: CASSGSRLGEQYF. This rearrangement joins TRBV10-2 to TRBJ2-7; no clear D gene. V was clipped by 4 bases and J by 7 bases, with 14 bases between them. This CDR3 region has 13 residues. CDR1 is WSHSY and CDR2 is SAAADI in the germline V gene.

This chain links TRBV7-9 with TRBJ1-1; D unresolved. V lost 0 bases and J lost 7, with 9 bases in between. This CDR3 comprises 13 residues. Per germline, CDR1 SEHNR and CDR2 FQNEAQ (reference sequence). Here the CDR3 DNA reads TGTGCCAGCAGCTTAGCGGCGGACCTTGAAGCTTTCTTT. This codes for CASSLAADLEAFF.

V gene TRBV10-2 combines with J gene TRBJ2-1; D gene ambiguous. Per the germline V gene, CDR1 is WSHSY and CDR2 is SAAADI. This CDR3 has 12 residues. V gave up 8 bases and J gave up 4 bases, with 9 bases separating them. CDR3 sequence (DNA): TGCGCCAGCCAGTCCGGTTACAATGAGCAGTTCTTC. This codes for CASQSGYNEQFF.

The chain couples TRBV7-9 to TRBJ2-7; D perhaps matches TRBD2 (7 bases). Germline V CDR1 and CDR2: SEHNR, FQNEAQ (reference sequence). The CDR3 is 12 amino acids. The V gene lost 8 bases and the J gene lost 6 bases, with 14 bases spanning the gap. The CDR3 region is CASSRGGAEQYF. The CDR3 DNA follows: TGTGCCAGCTCCCGTGGGGGGGCCGAGCAGTACTTC.

The chain is built from TRBV27 and TRBJ1-6; D gene uncertain. Germline V gene lookup returns CDR1 MNHEY and CDR2 SMNVEV (reference sequence). The CDR3 length is 14 residues. V dropped 6 bases and J dropped 4 bases, with 10 bases sitting between them. The CDR3 loop is CASRIDDYNSPLHF. The CDR3 region has the DNA TGTGCCAGCAGGATTGACGATTATAATTCACCCCTCCACTTT.

A single count supports this clone. The chain combines TRBV11-2 with TRBJ2-1, with a weak D call TRBD2 (6 bases). The CDR3 is 16 residues long. Germline V gene lookup returns CDR1 SGHAT and CDR2 FQNNGV. V lost 1 base and J 6 bases, leaving 16 bases between the germline ends. The CDR3 reads CASSLGPGLHVNEQFF. The CDR3 bases are TGTGCCAGCAGCTTAGGCCCGGGACTTCACGTCAATGAGCAGTTCTTC.

This chain links TRBV7-9 with TRBJ2-3, with 7 bases matching TRBD1. The V and J ends lost 4 bases and 3 bases, in that order; junction bases with no gene match: 10. This CDR3 is built from 16 residues. Germline V gene data show CDR1 as SEHNR and CDR2 as FQNEAQ (reference sequence). DNA for the CDR3: TGTGCCAGCAGCTACGGACAGGAGATGCTGACAGATACGCAGTATTTT. Protein: CASSYGQEMLTDTQYF.

This clone appeared a few times. The chain links TRBV6-6 to TRBJ1-6; D not certain. The germline V and J ends were trimmed by 4 bases and 8 bases, with 15 bases remaining between them. The CDR3 sequence is 15 residues long. The germline V gene encodes CDR1 MNHNY and CDR2 SVGAGI (reference sequence). CDR3 amino acids: CASSSSDGFYSPLHF. The CDR3 DNA reads TGTGCCAGCAGTTCCTCAGATGGCTTTTATTCACCCCTCCACTTT.

This clone was counted only a few times. This sequence joins TRBV19 and TRBJ1-6, with D perhaps TRBD1 (5 bases). The CDR3 is made up of 14 amino acids. The ends were cut back, 0 bases at V and 10 bases at J, with 10 bases in the middle. Looked up from germline, CDR1 is LNHDA and CDR2 is SQIVND (reference sequence). The chain's CDR3 is CASSIEGTGSPLHF. The CDR3 nucleotides read TGTGCCAGTAGTATAGAAGGGACGGGATCACCCCTCCACTTT. Complete variable domain (other parts from reference TRBV19 and TRBJ1-6): DGGITQSPKYLFRKEGQNVTLSCEQNLNHDAMYWYRQDPGQGLRLIYYSQIVNDFQKGDIAEGYSVSREKKESFPLTVTSAQKNPTAFYLCASSIEGTGSPLHFGNGTRLTVT.

The chain combines TRBV13 with TRBJ2-5, with D perhaps TRBD1 (5 bases). CDR3 size: 13 residues. Per the germline V gene, CDR1 is PRHDT and CDR2 is FYEKMQ (reference sequence). Between the trimmed V and J ends, which lost 0 bases and 5 bases, there was a span of 7 bases. In nucleotides, the CDR3 is TGTGCCAGCAGCTTAGGGGACACCGAGACCCAGTACTTC. Residues: CASSLGDTETQYF.

This clone was seen only a few times. This CDR3 reads CASSFTGSNQPQHF. Written as DNA, the CDR3 is TGTGCCAGCAGCTTTACTGGGAGCAATCAGCCCCAGCATTTT. This chain uses TRBV5-6 with TRBJ1-5; no firm D call. In germline, CDR1 is SGHDT, CDR2 YYEEEE. Trimming removed 2 bases from V and 1 base from J, with 7 bases in between. This CDR3 has 14 residues. Using reference TRBV5-6 and TRBJ1-5 for the parts outside the CDR3, the full variable domain is DAGVTQSPTHLIKTRGQQVTLRCSPKSGHDTVSWYQQALGQGPQFIFQYYEEEERQRGNFPDRFSGHQFPNYSSELNVNALLLGDSALYLCASSFTGSNQPQHFGDGTRLSIL.

The V and J genes are TRBV14 and TRBJ1-2, with 9 bases lining up with TRBD1. The V segment lost 2 bases and the J segment 6 bases; nucleotides outside the gene matches: 7. Per germline, CDR1 SGHDN and CDR2 FVKESK. CDR3 length: 15 residues. CDR3 coding DNA: TGTGCCAGCAGCCAAATATTCGGGACAGGGCATGGCTACACCTTC. Translated, it gives CASSQIFGTGHGYTF. The complete variable domain, with remaining parts taken from reference TRBV14 and TRBJ1-2, reads EAGVTQFPSHSVIEKGQTVTLRCDPISGHDNLYWYRRVMGKEIKFLLHFVKESKQDESGMPNNRFLAERTGGTYSTLKVQPAELEDSGVYFCASSQIFGTGHGYTFGSGTRLTVV.

The V and J genes are TRBV9 and TRBJ2-5; D not certain. The CDR3 covers 11 residues. V lost 4 bases, J lost 3 bases, and 4 bases lay in between. CDR1 is SGDLS, CDR2 YYNGEE, per germline. The CDR3 DNA reads as TGTGCCAGCAGCAAGGAAGAGACCCAGTACTTC. It is translated as CASSKEETQYF.

With respect to this clone: The junction shows a germline mismatch at one end, possibly a read error. The gene calls are TRBV4-1 and TRBJ1-1; 9 bases map to TRBD1. CDR3 length: 15 amino acids. The V gene's germline CDR1 is MGHRA and CDR2 YSYEKL. The CDR3 protein is CARSQVTGGRTEAFF. The CDR3 DNA reads TGCGCCCGCAGCCAAGTTACAGGGGGCCGTACTGAAGCTTTCTTT.

The chain recombines TRBV27 with TRBJ2-7, with 7 bases matching TRBD1. The CDR3 runs 13 residues. The germline CDR1 and CDR2 sequences are MNHEY and SMNVEV (reference sequence). V gave up 6 bases and J gave up 0 bases; unmatched junction bases: 2. The CDR3 sequence: CASRRDSSYEQYF. CDR3 bases: TGTGCCAGCAGGAGGGACAGCTCCTACGAGCAGTACTTC.

The rearrangement links TRBV7-2 to TRBJ2-2, with 10 nucleotides matching TRBD2. Trimming at V came to 5 bases and at J to 6 bases, leaving 6 bases not matched to a gene. The germline gives CDR1 SGHTA, CDR2 FQGNSA. The CDR3 loop spans 15 amino acids. This chain's CDR3 is CASSRSGGASGELFF. CDR3 sequence (DNA): TGTGCCAGCAGCAGAAGCGGGGGGGCGTCCGGGGAGCTGTTTTTT.

The chain carries TRBV5-1 and TRBJ2-3, with TRBD1 matching over 11 bases. V dropped 0 bases and J dropped 5; count of bases not matched to a gene: 5. The CDR3 covers 16 residues. Per germline, CDR1 SGHRS and CDR2 YFSETQ. CDR3 bases: TGCGCCAGCAGCTTGGCGTTAGGGACAGGGGGAGATACGCAGTATTTT. Encoded protein: CASSLALGTGGDTQYF.

J is TRBJ2-2 and V is TRBV9, with D perhaps matching TRBD2 (6 bases). Per germline, CDR1 SGDLS and CDR2 YYNGEE. V was shortened by 4 bases and J by 7 bases, with 17 bases between the two germline ends. The CDR3 length is 15 residues. The CDR3 loop reads CASSPEGLAIGELFF. DNA for the CDR3: TGTGCCAGCAGCCCCGAGGGGCTAGCGATCGGGGAGCTGTTTTTT.

This clone has just a few counts. This rearrangement joins TRBV27 to TRBJ1-2, with a tentative D call TRBD1 (5 bases). V lost 8 bases and J 3 bases, leaving 19 bases between the germline ends. CDR1 is MNHEY and CDR2 is SMNVEV in the germline V gene (reference sequence). The CDR3 totals 15 residues. DNA for the CDR3: TGTGCCAGCTCCTCACTGGGGGAGTTCTACTATGGCTACACCTTC. Protein: CASSSLGEFYYGYTF.

The chain joins TRBV5-1 to TRBJ2-2, with D perhaps TRBD1 (6 bases). V was cut by 6 bases and J by 4 bases, with 16 bases left in between. The CDR3 spans 15 residues. From germline, CDR1 is SGHRS and CDR2 YFSETQ. Here the CDR3 reads CASTGGLGGTGELFF. The CDR3, as DNA: TGCGCCAGCACTGGGGGCCTCGGTGGCACCGGGGAGCTGTTTTTT.

This rearrangement joins TRBV7-8 to TRBJ2-3; 11 bases are shared with TRBD2. Trimming took 7 bases from V and 1 from J; bases not matched to a gene: 1. The CDR3 extends over 14 amino acids. Germline values: CDR1 SGHVS, CDR2 FQNEAQ. The CDR3 spells CASILAGGTDTQYF. The CDR3 DNA is TGTGCCAGCATACTAGCGGGGGGCACAGATACGCAGTATTTT.